Following are 13 T cell receptor beta chains from one sample sequenced in a study of CD8+CD57+ T cells in acquired aplastic anemia. The template used for profiling TCR beta VDJ and CDR3 was genomic DNA. From the reads, TCRdb called clonotypes with MiXCR, one entry per CDR3 protein. The sample lists about 220,000 distinct CDR3 sequences, 30% to 40% occurring once. The material sequenced was sorted CD4+, CD8+, or CD8+CD57+ T cells (not recorded which) from PBMCs. The receptor source for this set is a human donor in good health, serving as a control.

The chain joins TRBV29-1 to TRBJ2-2; a weak D match, TRBD1 (7 bases). The CDR3 is 14 residues long. Trimming removed 7 bases at V and 4 bases at J, with 16 bases between. CDR1 SQVTM and CDR2 ANQGSEA come from the germline V gene. The CDR3 region is CSAGGTDSTGELFF. CDR3 in DNA: TGCAGCGCCGGAGGGACAGACTCCACCGGGGAGCTGTTTTTT.

CDR3: CASSGGTNEKLFF. CDR3 in DNA: TGTGCCAGCAGTGGCGGGACTAATGAAAAACTGTTTTTT. The chain is built from TRBV25-1 and TRBJ1-4, with D uncertain. This CDR3 spans 13 amino acids. Germline CDR1 reads MGHDK; CDR2 reads SYGVNS. Trimming took 4 bases from V and 2 from J, leaving 5 bases between them.

This clonotype came up once. This chain uses TRBV20-1 with TRBJ1-1; a weak D match, TRBD1 (5 bases). V was trimmed by 5 bases and J by 7 bases, leaving 11 bases between them. The CDR3 length is 11 residues. Germline V lookup: CDR1 DFQATT, CDR2 SNEGSKA (reference sequence). CDR3 sequence (DNA): TGCAGTGCTTTCCAGGGATTTGAAGCTTTCTTT. Protein product: CSAFQGFEAFF.

This clonotype has at least ten counts. CDR3: CASSLQQGAGEQYF. CDR3 nucleotide sequence: TGTGCCAGCAGCTTGCAACAGGGGGCAGGAGAGCAGTACTTC. V gene TRBV7-2 combines with J gene TRBJ2-7, with TRBD1 matching 9 bases. The CDR3 is made up of 14 amino acids. Germline V gene lookup returns CDR1 SGHTA and CDR2 FQGNSA. Unmatched junction bases numbered 7, after V lost 3 bases and J lost 7 bases. The full variable domain, rest sourced from reference TRBV7-2 and TRBJ2-7, is GAGVSQSPSNKVTEKGKDVELRCDPISGHTALYWYRQSLGQGLEFLIYFQGNSAPDKSGLPSDRFSAERTGGSVSTLTIQRTQQEDSAVYLCASSLQQGAGEQYFGPGTRLTVT.

This clonotype was counted at least ten times. The chain is built from TRBV20-1 and TRBJ1-1; the match to TRBD1 covers 9 bases. Trimming at V came to 7 bases and at J to 10 bases, leaving 10 bases not matched to a gene. The germline V gene encodes CDR1 DFQATT and CDR2 SNEGSKA (reference sequence). This CDR3 has 12 amino acids. Here the CDR3 reads CSGQTGGMRAFF. CDR3 DNA: TGCAGTGGTCAGACAGGGGGGATGAGAGCTTTCTTT.

Points on this clonotype: A read error may explain this, as a much larger clone is one base away. The chain joins TRBV2 to TRBJ1-5; D is perhaps TRBD1 (5 bases). Germline V CDR1 and CDR2: SNHLY, FYNNEI. The germline V and J ends were trimmed by 5 bases and 9 bases, with 14 bases remaining between them. This CDR3 is 13 amino acids long. The DNA of the CDR3 is TGTGCCAGCAGTCAGGGCCCGGGCCGGCCCCAGCATTTT. Its protein product is CASSQGPGRPQHF.

The chain recombines TRBV6-5 with TRBJ2-1; D call uncertain. Trimming pared 0 bases from V and 3 bases from J, leaving 6 bases between. The CDR3 extends over 14 amino acids. Per the germline V gene, CDR1 is MNHEY and CDR2 is SVGAGI. CDR3: CASSYSADYNEQFF. In nucleotides, the CDR3 is TGTGCCAGCAGTTACTCAGCCGACTACAATGAGCAGTTCTTC.

About this clonotype itself: A read error may be the cause here, since a much bigger clone is one base away. As DNA, the CDR3 is TGTGCCAGCAGTCCGGGGTGGCGGTCGGCCTATGGCTACACCTTC. Translating gives CASSPGWRSAYGYTF. J is TRBJ1-2 and V is TRBV6-1; unclear D gene. V lost 5 bases and J 4 bases, leaving 17 bases between the germline ends. There are 15 residues in the CDR3. The germline V gene encodes CDR1 MNHNS and CDR2 SASEGT.

The CDR3 DNA reads as TGTGCCAGCTCAGAGACGGCACGGAACACTGAAGCTTTCTTT. Its translation is CASSETARNTEAFF. The gene calls are TRBV18 and TRBJ1-1; D is unresolved. Trimming removed 5 bases at V and 1 base at J, with 11 bases between. The CDR3 is 14 residues long. Per the germline V gene, CDR1 is KGHSH and CDR2 is LQKENI.

This clonotype was seen ten or more times. The rearrangement links TRBV19 to TRBJ2-7; D ambiguous. V lost 2 bases, J lost 9 bases, and 11 bases lay in between. The CDR3 is made up of 12 amino acids. CDR1 and CDR2 from the germline V gene are LNHDA and SQIVND (reference sequence). In DNA, the CDR3 is TGTGCCAGTAGTATATTGAACGGATGGCAGTACTTC. Its translation: CASSILNGWQYF.

CDR3: CASTPPGTLFPEAFF. CDR3 nucleotides: TGTGCCAGCACCCCACCCGGGACACTTTTCCCTGAAGCTTTCTTT. The chain is built from TRBV9 and TRBJ1-1, with a tentative D call TRBD1 (6 bases). The V end was cut by 6 bases, the J end by 6 bases, with 21 bases between. Germline CDR1 and CDR2: SGDLS and YYNGEE. CDR3 length: 15 amino acids.

There are a few counts of this clonotype. This chain links TRBV19 with TRBJ2-7, with D perhaps matching TRBD2 (5 bases). The germline gives CDR1 LNHDA, CDR2 SQIVND (reference sequence). Trimming removed 1 base from V and 2 bases from J, with 15 bases in between. The CDR3 totals 16 residues. CDR3 sequence reads: CASSIGHGRETYEQYF. In DNA form, the CDR3 reads TGTGCCAGTAGTATAGGGCACGGACGGGAAACCTACGAGCAGTACTTC.

Notes on this clonotype: A read error is likely, as this CDR3 ends without the conserved phenylalanine or tryptophan. Because the CDR3's place on the DNA is in doubt, the DNA is left out and the CDR3 is given as listed by TCRdb. The rearrangement uses TRBV2 and TRBJ1-2. The CDR3 sequence runs 15 residues, both termini included. Germline V CDR1 and CDR2: SNHLY, FYNNEI. Here the CDR3 reads CASSDGQLTMATPVL.